Below, one T cell receptor (beta chain) is given with its context. Sequencing used immunoSEQ multiplex PCR; TCRdb keeps in-frame clones, though not all of them. Among more than 95,000 clones listed, roughly nine tenths were seen once. This specimen belongs to a study of blood T cell repertoires in COVID-19. Across the study: There were acute and convalescent COVID-19 samples, and they came from the United States, Italy and Spain.

From germline, CDR1 is SGHRS and CDR2 YFSETQ. V gave up 4 bases and J gave up 2 bases, with 19 bases separating them. The CDR3 totals 18 residues. The sequenced sample consisted of peripheral blood. V gene TRBV5-1 combines with J gene TRBJ2-6, with D hard to call. This TCR was recovered from a human donor in a cohort sampled during active COVID-19. CDR3 in amino acids: CASSLLLQSAAGANVLTF. CDR3 in DNA: TGCGCCAGCAGCCTCCTCCTCCAGTCGGCGGCTGGGGCCAACGTCCTGACTTTC.